The 17 T cell receptor beta chains listed next were all sequenced from one sample in a study of response to subunit inactivated influenza vaccine (dated by TCRdb to the late 2010s). The library came from RT-PCR. Sequencing was carried out with an Illumina HiSeq 2500. The raw public data were reprocessed by TCRdb itself: fastp quality trimming at Q25, MiXCR clonotype calling, in-frame beta chains only. For every CDR3 protein sequence, its rows merge into one entry that carries the most common genes and DNA. The sample data list more than 600,000 distinct CDR3 sequences, and 15% to 20% of these were observed just once. The biggest ten clones account for around 9.9% of the sample. This sample comprised PBMCs from blood, obtained approximately 5 days after vaccination. The receptor source for this set is a man aged 50 to 59 who received an inactivated influenza vaccine. Donor details come from another sample of the same person, matched by shared clones.

The chain recombines TRBV11-2 with TRBJ2-5; maybe TRBD1 (5 bases). The germline V gene has CDR1 SGHAT and CDR2 FQNNGV. With 4 bases removed from V and 4 bases from J, the gap between germline ends came to 13 bases. CDR3 length: 14 amino acids. CDR3 residues: CASSSTALAETQYF. The CDR3 DNA is TGTGCCAGCAGCTCGACAGCCTTAGCAGAGACCCAGTACTTC.

The chain is built from TRBV12-3 or TRBV12-4 and TRBJ2-1; D uncertain. V shed 2 bases and J shed 7 bases, with 9 bases lying between them. The CDR3 runs 13 residues. CDR3 amino acids: CASSLSPRNEQFF. The CDR3, as DNA: TGTGCCAGCAGTTTATCTCCCCGAAATGAGCAGTTCTTC.

This clonotype occurred a few times. The chain is built from TRBV7-9 and TRBJ2-1; D is unclear. CDR1 and CDR2 from the germline V gene are SEHNR and FQNEAQ (reference sequence). The ends were cut back, 3 bases at V and 9 bases at J, with 9 bases in the middle. The CDR3 runs 12 residues. The CDR3 DNA reads TGTGCCAGCAGCTTTTACGGTCCTGAGCAGTTCTTC. This translates into CASSFYGPEQFF.

This clonotype showed up just a few times. The chain has TRBV28 and TRBJ2-4; 8 bases are shared with TRBD1. CDR3 length: 17 amino acids. The V gene end was trimmed by 6 bases and the J gene end by 1 base; junction bases not matched to a gene: 11. Germline V gene data show CDR1 as MDHEN and CDR2 as SYDVKM. The CDR3 DNA reads TGTGCCAGCAGGAACGTCCAGGGGGCTGAGGCCAAAAACATTCAGTACTTC. Its protein is CASRNVQGAEAKNIQYF.

This clonotype came up many times. The chain has TRBV4-3 and TRBJ1-2; D is ambiguous. The V end lost 0 bases, the J end lost 4 bases, and 15 bases lay between the germline ends. The CDR3 runs to 16 residues. Per germline, CDR1 LGHNA and CDR2 YSLEER. This CDR3 is CASSQDVRVIGYGYTF. The CDR3, as DNA: TGCGCCAGCAGCCAAGATGTTAGGGTTATTGGCTATGGCTACACCTTC.

This sequence joins TRBV28 and TRBJ2-5; TRBD1 matches 8 bases. The germline gives CDR1 MDHEN, CDR2 SYDVKM. After removal of 7 bases from V and 5 bases from J, the junction contained 9 bases not matched to a gene. The CDR3 loop spans 14 amino acids. The chain's CDR3 is CASTKDRVGETQYF. The CDR3 DNA follows: TGTGCCAGCACCAAGGACAGGGTCGGGGAGACCCAGTACTTC.

Ten or more counts support this clonotype. The chain employs TRBV29-1 and TRBJ2-7, with no clear D. The germline V gene has CDR1 SQVTM and CDR2 ANQGSEA. Trimming left V 6 bases short and J 6 bases short, with 24 bases between. This CDR3 comprises 15 residues. The CDR3 nucleotides read TGCAGCGTGTCCCTCTCCGGACCCCAGCTCGGCGAGCAGTACTTC. It specifies CSVSLSGPQLGEQYF.

The chain carries TRBV4-1 and TRBJ1-6, with D hard to call. V was shortened by 0 bases and J by 7 bases, with 10 bases between the two germline ends. CDR3 length: 15 amino acids. Per the germline V gene, CDR1 is MGHRA and CDR2 is YSYEKL. CDR3 residues: CASSQEWQWNSPLHF. CDR3 DNA sequence: TGCGCCAGCAGCCAAGAGTGGCAGTGGAATTCACCCCTCCACTTT.

The chain joins TRBV5-1 to TRBJ2-5; D gene uncertain. CDR1 SGHRS and CDR2 YFSETQ come from the germline V gene. Trimming shortened V by 2 bases and J by 3 bases, and 11 bases separated the two germline ends. There are 14 residues in the CDR3. The CDR3 DNA follows: TGCGCCAGCAGCTTTGGGCGATACAAAGAGACCCAGTACTTC. This sequence encodes CASSFGRYKETQYF.

V and J are TRBV12-3 or TRBV12-4 and TRBJ2-7, with 8 bases fitting TRBD1. J gave up 1 base and V 6 bases, and 5 bases lay outside the gene matches. The CDR3 totals 14 residues. The CDR3, as DNA: TGTGCCAGCAGAGCGGACAGGGAATCCTACGAGCAGTACTTC. Its translation is CASRADRESYEQYF.

This clonotype was counted a few times. The J gene is TRBJ2-1, the V gene TRBV5-5; D is perhaps TRBD1 (6 bases). Trimming took 0 bases from V and 2 from J, leaving 15 bases between them. CDR1 and CDR2 from the germline V gene are SGHKS and YYEKEE (reference sequence). The CDR3 extends over 17 amino acids. The CDR3 sequence: CASSLASGQGPYNEQFF. The CDR3 DNA follows: TGTGCCAGCAGCTTGGCGTCAGGGCAGGGGCCCTACAATGAGCAGTTCTTC.

There are many counts of this clonotype. The V and J genes are TRBV12-3 or TRBV12-4 and TRBJ2-1, with 7 bases that match TRBD2. The junction had 6 bases not matched to a gene; V was cut back by 2 bases and J by 8 bases. The CDR3 is 14 residues long. As DNA, the CDR3 is TGTGCCAGCAGTTTAAGTGGGAGGGTTGATGAGCAGTTCTTC. Protein: CASSLSGRVDEQFF.

This sequence joins TRBV7-2 and TRBJ2-1; D remains unclear. This CDR3 is built from 15 residues. With 5 bases removed from V and 4 bases from J, the gap between germline ends came to 15 bases. CDR1 and CDR2 (germline): SGHTA, FQGNSA. CDR3 protein: CASSAMNNQYNEQFF. DNA of the CDR3: TGTGCCAGCAGCGCCATGAATAATCAATACAATGAGCAGTTCTTC.

The J gene is TRBJ2-2, the V gene TRBV4-3, with D hard to call. V lost 3 bases and J 7 bases, leaving 9 bases between the germline ends. Germline-derived CDR1 and CDR2 are LGHNA and YSLEER. The CDR3 has 13 residues. The CDR3 DNA sequence: TGCGCCAGCAGCCAGACCCTTGGCGGGGAGCTGTTTTTT. This encodes CASSQTLGGELFF.

This rearrangement joins TRBV5-1 to TRBJ2-5; 9 bases are a match to TRBD2. The CDR3 totals 16 residues. Germline V gene sequence: CDR1 SGHRS, CDR2 YFSETQ. V was clipped by 7 bases and J by 1 base; unmatched bases: 11. CDR3 in amino acids: CASRQAGGGVQETQYF. The DNA for the CDR3 is TGCGCCAGCCGCCAAGCGGGGGGTGGTGTCCAAGAGACCCAGTACTTC.

This chain connects TRBV16 to TRBJ2-7; the match to TRBD1 covers 8 bases. Germline V CDR1 and CDR2: KGHSY, FQNENV. This CDR3 contains 14 residues. J gave up 2 bases and V 7 bases, and 7 bases lay outside the gene matches. DNA of the CDR3: TGTGCCAGCATATCAGGGGACAGGCCCTACGAGCAGTACTTC. Translating it yields CASISGDRPYEQYF.

The V gene is TRBV7-2, the J gene TRBJ2-2; 13 nucleotides match TRBD2. The CDR3 has 17 residues. The germline CDR1 and CDR2 sequences are SGHTA and FQGNSA. The V and J ends lost 3 bases and 6 bases, in that order; junction bases with no gene match: 7. This CDR3 is CASSLVLAGGSAGELFF. Here the CDR3 DNA reads TGTGCCAGCAGCTTGGTACTAGCGGGAGGGTCTGCCGGGGAGCTGTTTTTT.